The clone carrying this TCR beta chain was observed at least ten times. The data derive from a study of breast tumors, draining lymph nodes, adjacent tissues. From the multiplex PCR reads, TCRdb called clonotypes with MiXCR, one entry per CDR3 protein. The table records 180,000 or so distinct CDR3 sequences, approximately 30% of them present only once. Deletions cut 0 bases from V and 1 base from J, with 7 bases between. This CDR3 is built from 15 residues. CDR1 is SGDLS and CDR2 is YYNGEE in the germline V gene. Axillary draining lymph nodes of breast cancer patients supplied the node samples. This clonotype originated in a female donor with breast cancer. Some clones in this sample may be carry-over from other donors' samples. This chain uses TRBV9 with TRBJ2-2; D is unclear. The sequencing input was axillary lymph node tissue. This chain's CDR3 is CASSVGQQNTGELFF. The DNA of the CDR3 is TGTGCCAGCAGCGTAGGACAACAGAACACCGGGGAGCTGTTTTTT. Complete variable domain (other parts from reference TRBV9 and TRBJ2-2): DSGVTQTPKHLITATGQRVTLRCSPRSGDLSVYWYQQSLDQGLQFLIQYYNGEERAKGNILERFSAQQFPDLHSELNLSSLELGDSALYFCASSVGQQNTGELFFGEGSRLTVL.